A single sample gave rise to the 10 T cell receptor beta chains below, sequenced in a study of blood T cell repertoires in COVID-19. Some clones are missing from TCRdb's copy, which holds only in-frame ones; the method was immunoSEQ multiplex PCR. There are 250,000 to 350,000 clones in the sample; 75% to 90% occur only once, and about 1.9% lies in the top ten. The specimen was peripheral blood. The source of these receptors is a woman in her twenties or thirties who had recovered from COVID-19.

V usage is TRBV19 and J usage is TRBJ1-5; no reliable D call. Trimming removed 2 bases from V and 5 bases from J, with 22 bases in between. Germline CDR1 reads LNHDA; CDR2 reads SQIVND (reference sequence). The CDR3 has 18 amino acids. CDR3 amino acids: CASSISSRGSYYHQPQHF. The CDR3 nucleotides read TGTGCCAGTAGTATATCTTCTCGTGGCAGCTACTACCATCAGCCCCAGCATTTT.

V is TRBV5-6 and J is TRBJ1-2; D is unresolved. CDR1 SGHDT and CDR2 YYEEEE come from the germline V gene. The CDR3 runs 13 residues. The V gene lost 0 bases and the J gene lost 1 base, with 4 bases spanning the gap. DNA for the CDR3: TGTGCCAGCAGCTTGGGGCTTAACTATGGCTACACCTTC. This codes for CASSLGLNYGYTF.

This clone was recorded once. The chain combines TRBV7-8 with TRBJ2-1; TRBD2 matches 7 bases. V shed 7 bases, J shed 7 bases, and the junction held 4 bases outside the gene matches. The CDR3 consists of 12 residues. The germline gives CDR1 SGHVS, CDR2 FQNEAQ. The CDR3 DNA reads TGTGCCAGCAACCCCGGGGGGAATGAGCAGTTCTTC. This encodes CASNPGGNEQFF.

The V and J genes are TRBV6-5 and TRBJ1-2, with a weak D call TRBD1 (5 bases). The CDR3 extends over 14 amino acids. V dropped 3 bases and J dropped 4 bases, with 12 bases sitting between them. Germline CDR1 is MNHEY and CDR2 is SVGAGI. As DNA, the CDR3 is TGTGCCAGCAGTTATGTGGGGGGGGTCTATGGCTACACCTTC. Its protein product is CASSYVGGVYGYTF.

This clone has a single count. V usage is TRBV28 and J usage is TRBJ2-5; TRBD1 matches at 10 bases. The CDR3 is 14 residues long. The germline V gene encodes CDR1 MDHEN and CDR2 SYDVKM. Germline trimming cut 7 bases from V and 4 bases from J; bases unmatched to any gene: 6. DNA for the CDR3: TGTGCCAGCATTGAGACAGGGGGCTCAGAGACCCAGTACTTC. It translates to CASIETGGSETQYF.

In this sample, this clone turned up a few times. The rearrangement uses TRBV5-1 and TRBJ1-2, with D tentatively TRBD1 (6 bases). Deletions cut 3 bases from V and 4 bases from J, with 13 bases between. The germline CDR1 and CDR2 sequences are SGHRS and YFSETQ. This CDR3 contains 14 residues. This CDR3 is CASSSTGGTYGYTF. DNA of the CDR3: TGCGCCAGCAGCTCCACGGGGGGCACCTATGGCTACACCTTC. The full variable domain, with the rest looked up from reference TRBV5-1 and TRBJ1-2, is KAGVTQTPRYLIKTRGQQVTLSCSPISGHRSVSWYQQTPGQGLQFLFEYFSETQRNKGNFPGRFSGRQFSNSRSEMNVSTLELGDSALYLCASSSTGGTYGYTFGSGTRLTVV.

CDR3 amino acids: CASSQNTNDRGSSYEQYF. The CDR3 bases are TGTGCCAGCAGTCAGAATACTAACGACAGGGGAAGCTCCTACGAGCAGTACTTC. The V gene is TRBV2, the J gene TRBJ2-7, with 8 bases identical to TRBD1. The V gene end was trimmed by 5 bases and the J gene end by 0 bases; junction bases not matched to a gene: 15. Germline V CDR1 and CDR2: SNHLY, FYNNEI. The CDR3 has 18 residues.

The chain couples TRBV6-5 to TRBJ2-5, with TRBD2 matching 11 bases. The CDR3 extends over 15 amino acids. The germline CDR1 and CDR2 sequences are MNHEY and SVGAGI. V shed 0 bases and J 3 bases; nucleotides not matched to a gene: 0. CDR3 DNA sequence: TGTGCCAGCAGTTACTCGGGACTAGCGGAAGAGACCCAGTACTTC. The encoded protein is CASSYSGLAEETQYF.

The V and J genes are TRBV5-6 and TRBJ1-4, with TRBD1 identical over 7 bases. The ends lost 0 bases at V and 4 bases at J; junction bases unmatched: 9. Germline-derived CDR1 and CDR2 are SGHDT and YYEEEE. This CDR3 contains 17 residues. The CDR3 bases are TGTGCCAGCAGCTTGGACGGGGGGGACAGAGATAATGAAAAACTGTTTTTT. It yields the protein CASSLDGGDRDNEKLFF.

This chain uses TRBV19 with TRBJ2-3; no clear D. The germline V gene has CDR1 LNHDA and CDR2 SQIVND (reference sequence). The CDR3 is made up of 14 amino acids. Trimming pared 10 bases from V and 2 bases from J, leaving 16 bases between. DNA for the CDR3: TGTGCCACAAACGGCGGCAGCCTCACAGATACGCAGTATTTT. Its translation: CATNGGSLTDTQYF.